This T cell receptor beta chain was identified during a study of low-dose radiotherapy and immunotherapy resistance in tumors. With TRAV- and TRBV-specific primers, first-strand cDNA was made, covering the alpha and beta chains. TCR amplification ran 20 PCR cycles using constant-region and V-primer adapter primers. Using its own MiXCR run on the reads, TCRdb lists one record per CDR3 protein. The table lists approximately 70,000 distinct CDR3 sequences, 30% to 40% of them singletons. The time point denotes: before trial treatment. Germline V gene lookup returns CDR1 SGHVS and CDR2 FNYEAQ. The CDR3 is made up of 16 amino acids. The J segment lost 7 bases and the V segment lost 1 base, leaving 8 bases of the junction unmatched.

The sample was PBMCs, taken before treatment. The chain couples TRBV7-6 to TRBJ1-4, with 8 bases fitting TRBD1. This sequence was found in a female donor with ovarian cancer. CDR3 region: CASSLGQGASGEKLFF. The CDR3 nucleotides are TGTGCCAGCAGCTTAGGGCAGGGGGCAAGTGGTGAAAAACTGTTTTTT.